Below are 20 T cell receptor beta chains sequenced from a single sample in a study of T cell repertoires in cytomegalovirus infection. TCRdb redid the calling of the reads with MiXCR, one entry per CDR3 protein. The data show hundreds of thousands of distinct CDR3 sequences, about 33% seen once. These receptors lack a known antigen. The source material was cultured PBMCs, sampled from culture after CMV antigen stimulation. These receptors were collected from a human donor in good health (CMV status not recorded). Some clones in this sample may be carry-over from other donors' samples.

This chain links TRBV10-3 with TRBJ2-7; D is unclear. Germline CDR1 and CDR2: ENHRY and SYGVKD. The CDR3 consists of 14 residues. V was clipped by 3 bases and J by 1 base, with 10 bases between them. The CDR3 DNA sequence: TGTGCCATCAGTGATAATGCCAAGTCCTACGAGCAGTACTTC. This translates into CAISDNAKSYEQYF.

The V call is TRBV12-3 or TRBV12-4, the J call TRBJ1-1; no firm D call. Deletions cut 4 bases from V and 8 bases from J, with 11 bases between. The CDR3 runs to 12 residues. The CDR3 here is CASSSFSPEAFF. Written as DNA, the CDR3 is TGTGCCAGCAGTTCGTTTTCCCCCGAAGCTTTCTTT.

CDR3 sequence: CASSPRLAGTSYEQYF. The CDR3 DNA reads TGTGCCAGTAGTCCTCGACTAGCGGGGACCTCCTACGAGCAGTACTTC. The chain is built from TRBV19 and TRBJ2-7; 11 nucleotides align to TRBD2. The CDR3 runs 16 residues. V lost 5 bases and J lost 0; bases outside the gene matches: 6. Germline V gene data show CDR1 as LNHDA and CDR2 as SQIVND (reference sequence).

The chain combines TRBV11-2 with TRBJ2-7; 7 nucleotides align to TRBD2. J was trimmed by 5 bases and V by 7 bases; bases with no gene match: 17. The CDR3 covers 16 residues. The germline CDR1 and CDR2 sequences are SGHAT and FQNNGV. This chain's CDR3 is CASTEAAGVGLNEQYF. CDR3 coding DNA: TGTGCCAGCACCGAGGCGGCGGGAGTCGGTTTAAACGAGCAGTACTTC. Combining the CDR3 with reference TRBV11-2 and TRBJ2-7 gives the whole variable domain EAGVAQSPRYKIIEKRQSVAFWCNPISGHATLYWYQQILGQGPKLLIQFQNNGVVDDSQLPKDRFSAERLKGVDSTLKIQPAKLEDSAVYLCASTEAAGVGLNEQYFGPGTRLTVT.

DNA of the CDR3: TGTGCCAGCAGTTTTTGGGGCGCGAGTTCGGGGGCCAACGTCCTGACTTTC. Translating gives CASSFWGASSGANVLTF. This chain joins TRBV12-3 or TRBV12-4 and TRBJ2-6; D is possibly TRBD1 (5 bases). The ends were cut back, 3 bases at V and 4 bases at J, with 16 bases in the middle. The CDR3 is 17 amino acids.

CDR3 in DNA: TGCGCCAGCAGCTTGTTAGGCGGGAGTGTCGACGAGCAGTACTTC. This translates into CASSLLGGSVDEQYF. The chain combines TRBV5-1 with TRBJ2-7; 7 bases line up with TRBD2. Per the germline V gene, CDR1 is SGHRS and CDR2 is YFSETQ. Trimming removed 1 base from V and 5 bases from J; junction bases left unmatched: 9. CDR3 length: 15 amino acids.

This sequence joins TRBV4-2 and TRBJ2-7; 10 nucleotides agree with TRBD1. Germline CDR1 reads LGHNA; CDR2 reads YNFKEQ. This CDR3 has 16 amino acids. J was trimmed by 3 bases and V by 1 base; bases with no gene match: 6. CDR3 sequence (DNA): TGTGCCAGCAGCCAAGTCACCGGGACAGGGGTCTACGAGCAGTACTTC. Translation gives CASSQVTGTGVYEQYF.

The chain combines TRBV5-4 with TRBJ2-2; possibly TRBD1 for D (6 bases). Germline V gene data show CDR1 as SGHNT and CDR2 as YYREEE (reference sequence). This CDR3 spans 17 amino acids. V shed 0 bases and J shed 6 bases, with 18 bases lying between them. For the CDR3, the DNA is TGTGCCAGCAGCTTGGGTCGTCAGGGGCTTATGGCCGGGGAGCTGTTTTTT. Translated: CASSLGRQGLMAGELFF.

In DNA form, the CDR3 reads TGTGCCAGCAGCTCGAACCCGACTAGCGGGAGGTTGATTCAGTACTTC. This sequence encodes CASSSNPTSGRLIQYF. The chain links TRBV7-9 to TRBJ2-4; 13 nucleotides line up with TRBD2. Germline CDR1 and CDR2: SEHNR and FQNEAQ (reference sequence). V gave up 4 bases and J gave up 10 bases; unmatched junction bases: 10. The CDR3 consists of 16 residues.

The sample holds a few counts of this clonotype. The chain joins TRBV10-3 to TRBJ1-5; possible D gene TRBD1, 6 bases. This CDR3 region has 15 residues. Germline lookup yields CDR1 ENHRY and CDR2 SYGVKD. The V end was cut by 2 bases, the J end by 5 bases, with 13 bases between. The CDR3 region is CAISEAGAFDQPQHF. For the CDR3, the DNA is TGTGCCATCAGTGAGGCAGGGGCGTTCGATCAGCCCCAGCATTTT.

This clonotype was counted ten times or more. The chain recombines TRBV11-2 with TRBJ1-2; D ambiguous. The CDR3 length is 13 residues. Trimming removed 3 bases at V and 0 bases at J, with 5 bases between. Per the germline V gene, CDR1 is SGHAT and CDR2 is FQNNGV. CDR3 region: CASSFDPNYGYTF. Here the CDR3 DNA reads TGTGCCAGCAGCTTCGACCCTAACTATGGCTACACCTTC.

V is TRBV18 and J is TRBJ2-1; 10 bases line up with TRBD2. Germline V lookup: CDR1 KGHSH, CDR2 LQKENI. Trimming cost V 4 bases and J 7 bases; bases outside gene matches: 13. This CDR3 has 17 residues. CDR3 sequence reads: CASSRTSGLGQKNEQFF. The CDR3 coding sequence is TGTGCCAGCTCACGGACTAGCGGTCTAGGACAAAAGAATGAGCAGTTCTTC.

This chain connects TRBV12-3 or TRBV12-4 to TRBJ1-2; D gene uncertain. The CDR3 covers 15 residues. V shed 0 bases and J shed 4 bases, with 12 bases lying between them. CDR3 coding DNA: TGTGCCAGCAGTTTAGCCCTGGCCGGTACCTATGGCTACACCTTC. The encoded protein is CASSLALAGTYGYTF.

The chain couples TRBV4-1 to TRBJ1-6, with TRBD1 as a possible D gene (5 bases). Germline V lookup: CDR1 MGHRA, CDR2 YSYEKL. V lost 0 bases and J lost 7, with 10 bases in between. The CDR3 is 15 amino acids. In DNA form, the CDR3 reads TGCGCCAGCAGCCAAGATACGGCAGGGAATTCACCCCTCCACTTT. This codes for CASSQDTAGNSPLHF.

This chain links TRBV5-1 with TRBJ2-7; 9 bases match TRBD1. Germline V gene data show CDR1 as SGHRS and CDR2 as YFSETQ. This CDR3 comprises 15 residues. Germline trimming cut 4 bases from V and 6 bases from J; bases unmatched to any gene: 11. This CDR3 reads CASSTGLDRGSEQYF. The CDR3 DNA reads TGCGCCAGCAGCACTGGTCTGGACAGGGGAAGCGAGCAGTACTTC.

The rearrangement joins TRBV7-2 to TRBJ2-3, with 7 bases lining up with TRBD2. Germline assignment: CDR1 SGHTA and CDR2 FQGNSA. The CDR3 has 15 residues. The trim removed 1 base at V and 5 bases at J, leaving 6 bases unmatched. The CDR3 spells CASSLVAGVGDTQYF. CDR3 in DNA: TGTGCCAGCAGCTTAGTTGCGGGAGTGGGAGATACGCAGTATTTT.

This clonotype has a count of ten or more. This chain connects TRBV7-2 to TRBJ1-1; D perhaps matches TRBD1 (6 bases). The length of the CDR3 is 16 residues. The V end was cut by 3 bases, the J end by 1 base, with 15 bases between. Germline CDR1 is SGHTA and CDR2 is FQGNSA. In DNA form, the CDR3 reads TGTGCCAGCAGCTTGGGGGCAGGGGCTCCGAACACTGAAGCTTTCTTT. Its translation is CASSLGAGAPNTEAFF.

V usage is TRBV20-1 and J usage is TRBJ1-6; 7 nucleotides match TRBD1. V lost 1 base and J lost 10; bases outside the gene matches: 13. CDR1 DFQATT and CDR2 SNEGSKA come from the germline V gene (reference sequence). The CDR3 length is 16 residues. The CDR3 DNA reads as TGCAGTGCTAGAGCCTCTAACAGGGGTGGGAGCTCACCCCTCCACTTT. This gives the protein CSARASNRGGSSPLHF.

The V call is TRBV6-2 or TRBV6-3, the J call TRBJ2-1; 10 bases are shared with TRBD1. The CDR3 runs to 17 residues. Germline V gene data show CDR1 as MNHEY and CDR2 as SVGEGT. V gave up 5 bases and J gave up 2 bases; unmatched junction bases: 9. CDR3 amino acids: CASSNFGTGVTYNEQFF. In DNA form, the CDR3 reads TGTGCCAGCAGTAATTTCGGGACAGGGGTTACCTACAATGAGCAGTTCTTC.

This clonotype was counted a few times. The chain uses TRBV7-3 and TRBJ2-3; D unclear. Germline CDR1 SGHTA, CDR2 FQGTGA. V dropped 4 bases and J dropped 4 bases, with 9 bases sitting between them. This CDR3 has 13 residues. The CDR3 coding sequence is TGTGCCAGCAGCTCGACTGGGCCAGATACGCAGTATTTT. It codes for CASSSTGPDTQYF.